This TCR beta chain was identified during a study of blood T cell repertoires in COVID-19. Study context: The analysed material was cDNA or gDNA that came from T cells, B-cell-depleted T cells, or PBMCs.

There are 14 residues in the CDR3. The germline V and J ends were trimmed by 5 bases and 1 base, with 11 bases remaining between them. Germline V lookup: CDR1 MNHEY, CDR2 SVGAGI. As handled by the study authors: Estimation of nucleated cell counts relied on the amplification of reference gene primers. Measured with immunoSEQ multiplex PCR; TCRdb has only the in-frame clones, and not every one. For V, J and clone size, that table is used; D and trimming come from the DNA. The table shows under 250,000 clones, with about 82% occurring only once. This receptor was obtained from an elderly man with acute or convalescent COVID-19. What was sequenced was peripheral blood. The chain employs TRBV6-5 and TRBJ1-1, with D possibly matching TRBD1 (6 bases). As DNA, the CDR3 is TGTGCCAGCAGTCTAGGGGGTGGGAACACTGAAGCTTTCTTT. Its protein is CASSLGGGNTEAFF.